This TCR beta chain is from a study of response to subunit inactivated influenza vaccine. Findings of the study overall: Each seasonal flu vaccination may recruit only limited new T cells, authors suggested.

The CDR3 consists of 16 residues. CDR1 and CDR2 from the germline V gene are MGHRA and YSYEKL. After removal of 3 bases from V and 6 bases from J, the junction contained 9 bases not matched to a gene. A remark on this clonotype: Its antigen is not identified.

TCRdb recomputed calls from the RT-PCR reads with MiXCR, one row per CDR3 protein. The sample carries over 750,000 distinct CDR3 sequences, 21% recorded once. The chain carries TRBV4-1 and TRBJ2-2; 8 nucleotides agree with TRBD1. The sample in question was PBMCs from blood, obtained roughly 5 days after vaccination. This receptor was obtained from a man between 50 and 59 years old who received an inactivated influenza vaccine. CDR3 in amino acids: CASSQIQIRGPGELFF. CDR3 nucleotide sequence: TGCGCCAGCAGCCAGATTCAGATCAGGGGGCCCGGGGAGCTGTTTTTT.